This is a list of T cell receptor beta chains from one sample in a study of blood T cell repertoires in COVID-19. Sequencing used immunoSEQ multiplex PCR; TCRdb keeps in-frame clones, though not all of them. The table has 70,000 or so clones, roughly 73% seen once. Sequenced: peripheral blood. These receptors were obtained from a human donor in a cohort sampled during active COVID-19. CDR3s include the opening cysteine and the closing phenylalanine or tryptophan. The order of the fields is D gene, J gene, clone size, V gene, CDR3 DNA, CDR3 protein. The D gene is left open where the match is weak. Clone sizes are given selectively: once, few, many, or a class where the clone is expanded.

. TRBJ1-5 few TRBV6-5 TGTGCCAGCAGTCCACAGGGACGTGATCAGCCCCAGCATTTT CASSPQGRDQPQHF
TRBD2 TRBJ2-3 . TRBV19 TGTGCCAGTAGTATATTAGCGGGAGTAACAGATACGCAGTATTTT CASSILAGVTDTQYF
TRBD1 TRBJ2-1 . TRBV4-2 TGTGCCAGCAGCCAAGTCCGGACAGGGGGCTGGAATGAGCAGTTCTTC CASSQVRTGGWNEQFF
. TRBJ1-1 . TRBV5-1 TGCGCCAGCAGCTTGGGAGGGCCTTCTGAAGCTTTCTTT CASSLGGPSEAFF
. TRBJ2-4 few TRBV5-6 TGTGCCAGCAGCCCGCCGGGGGCCAAAAACATTCAGTACTTC CASSPPGAKNIQYF
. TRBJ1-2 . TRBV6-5 TGTGCCAGCACTCTTCTCGGAGGAAATGGCTACACCTTC CASTLLGGNGYTF
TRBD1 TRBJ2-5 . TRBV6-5 TGTGCCAGCAGCTTAGACAGGGAAGAGACCCAGTACTTC CASSLDREETQYF
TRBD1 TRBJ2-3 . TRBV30 TGTGCCTGGAGTGGGGGGACAGGGGATACGCAGTATTTT CAWSGGTGDTQYF
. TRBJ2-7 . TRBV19 TGTGCCAGTAGAGGAAACAGGGGGGGCTACGAGCAGTACTTC CASRGNRGGYEQYF
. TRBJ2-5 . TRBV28 TGTGCCAGCAGTTCGATCCAGCAAGAGACCCAGTACTTC CASSSIQQETQYF
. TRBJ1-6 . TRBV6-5 TGTGCCAGCAGTTACTCTAACGCAGGTTGGGATTCACCCCTCCACTTT CASSYSNAGWDSPLHF
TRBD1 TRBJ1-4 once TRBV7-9 TGTGCCAGCAGCTCGACAGGGGGCGAAAAACTGTTTTTT CASSSTGGEKLFF
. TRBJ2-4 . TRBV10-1 TGCGCCAGCAGTGAGACGGGAGTAGCCAAAAACATTCAGTACTTC CASSETGVAKNIQYF
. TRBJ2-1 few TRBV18 TGTGCCAGCTCACCACCGGGCAGAGCGCTCCAGGGTGAGCAGTTCTTC CASSPPGRALQGEQFF
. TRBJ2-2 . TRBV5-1 TGCGCCAGCAGCTTGGACGCAGGAAGTACCGGGGAGCTGTTTTTT CASSLDAGSTGELFF
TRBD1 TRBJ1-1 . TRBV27 TGTGCCAGCAGTTCAACAGGGGGCCGGGTCACTGAAGCTTTCTTT CASSSTGGRVTEAFF
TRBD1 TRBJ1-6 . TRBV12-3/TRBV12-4 TGTGCCAGCAGTCCGGGGACAGGTTCACCCCTCCACTTT CASSPGTGSPLHF
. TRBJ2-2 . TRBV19 TGTGCCAGTAGTCCAGGACCAGGGCTCACCGGGGAGCTGTTTTTT CASSPGPGLTGELFF
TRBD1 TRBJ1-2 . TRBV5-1 TGCGCCAGCAGCTTGGCCGGGGACAGCGGGGGCTACACCTTC CASSLAGDSGGYTF
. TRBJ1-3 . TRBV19 TGTGCCAGTAGTTTGAAGACAGCCAGCTCTGGAAACACCATATATTTT CASSLKTASSGNTIYF
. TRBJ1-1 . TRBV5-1 TGCGCCAGCAGCTTGAAGGGGGAGAGCACTGAAGCTTTCTTT CASSLKGESTEAFF
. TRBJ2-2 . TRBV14 TGTGCCAGCAGCCAAGGGGGGGCCGGGGAGCTGTTTTTT CASSQGGAGELFF
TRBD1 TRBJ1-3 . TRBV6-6 TGTGCCAGCAGTTTCGACAGGGTGGTGGGAAACACCATATATTTT CASSFDRVVGNTIYF
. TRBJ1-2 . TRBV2 TGTGCCAGCAGTGGGGAGGGCAGGGGCTATGGCTACACCTTC CASSGEGRGYGYTF
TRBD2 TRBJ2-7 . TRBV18 TGTGCCAGCCTAGGGACTAGCGGTGCCTACGAGCAGTACTTC CASLGTSGAYEQYF
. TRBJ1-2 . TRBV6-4 TGTGCCAGCAGACCCACAGGGTTTTCTAACTATGGCTACACCTTC CASRPTGFSNYGYTF